The clone carrying this TCR beta chain has a count of ten or more. V lost 1 base, J lost 0 bases, and 13 bases lay in between. The CDR3 length is 17 residues. CDR1 is SGHVS and CDR2 is FNYEAQ in the germline V gene. This sample was taken from a study of T cells in Graves' hyperthyroidism and ophthalmopathy. Amplification targeted TCR beta CDR3 regions from RNA transcripts. TCR CDR3 regions were first amplified by RT-PCR with HTBI primers. Each CDR3 protein is one row after TCRdb ran MiXCR on the multiplex PCR reads. Among about 92,000 distinct CDR3 sequences listed, roughly 56% were seen once. Sequenced material: blood. The chain couples TRBV7-6 to TRBJ1-3, with D unclear. This sequence originates from a woman in her forties with Graves' hyperthyroidism. The CDR3 loop reads CASSLEASLTSGNTIYF. The CDR3 coding sequence is TGTGCCAGCAGCTTAGAGGCGAGCCTTACCTCTGGAAACACCATATATTTT.